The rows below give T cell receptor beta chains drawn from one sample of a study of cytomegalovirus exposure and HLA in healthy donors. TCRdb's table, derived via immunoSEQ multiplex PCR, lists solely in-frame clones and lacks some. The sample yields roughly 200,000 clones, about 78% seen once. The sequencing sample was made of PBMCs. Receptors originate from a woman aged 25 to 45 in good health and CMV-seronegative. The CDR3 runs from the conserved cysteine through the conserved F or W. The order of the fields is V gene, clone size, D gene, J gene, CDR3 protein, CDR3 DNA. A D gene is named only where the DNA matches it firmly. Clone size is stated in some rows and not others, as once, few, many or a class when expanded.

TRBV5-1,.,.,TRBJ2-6,CASSLDLYSGANVLTF,TGCGCCAGCAGCTTGGATTTATACTCTGGGGCCAACGTCCTGACTTTC
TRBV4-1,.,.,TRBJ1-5,CASSPATASDQPQHF,TGCGCCAGCAGCCCCGCTACTGCGAGTGATCAGCCCCAGCATTTT
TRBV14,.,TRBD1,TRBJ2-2,CASSQETGGITGELFF,TGTGCCAGCAGCCAAGAGACAGGGGGCATCACCGGGGAGCTGTTTTTT
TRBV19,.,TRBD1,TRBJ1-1,CASSPDRGRPNTEAFF,TGTGCCAGTAGTCCGGACAGGGGGCGCCCGAACACTGAAGCTTTCTTT
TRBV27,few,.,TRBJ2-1,CASSLLDLNEQFF,TGTGCCAGCAGTTTATTGGACTTAAATGAGCAGTTCTTC
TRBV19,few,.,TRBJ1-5,CASSTTGDPLQGQHF,TGTGCCAGTAGCACAACCGGGGACCCCCTTCAGGGGCAGCATTTT
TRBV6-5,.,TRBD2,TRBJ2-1,CASSSHPAGSGEFF,TGTGCCAGCAGTTCCCACCCCGCGGGTAGCGGGGAGTTCTTC
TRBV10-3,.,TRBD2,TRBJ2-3,CAINPGGKTGDTQYF,TGTGCCATCAATCCGGGAGGAAAGACGGGAGATACGCAGTATTTT
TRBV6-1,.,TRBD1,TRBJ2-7,CASSEGGTVLYEQYF,TGTGCCAGCAGTGAAGGGGGGACAGTTTTATACGAGCAGTACTTC
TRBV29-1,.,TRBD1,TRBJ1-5,CSVEPGGGQPQHF,TGCAGCGTTGAACCAGGGGGCGGTCAGCCCCAGCATTTT
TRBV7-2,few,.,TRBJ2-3,CASSLGGRFVADTQYF,TGTGCCAGCAGCTTAGGGGGCAGGTTTGTCGCAGATACGCAGTATTTT
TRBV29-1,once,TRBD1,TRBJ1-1,CSVDKGAVNTEAFF,TGCAGCGTTGATAAGGGGGCTGTGAACACTGAAGCTTTCTTT
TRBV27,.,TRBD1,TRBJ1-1,CASSQGQGKTEAFF,TGTGCCAGCAGTCAGGGACAGGGGAAAACTGAAGCTTTCTTT
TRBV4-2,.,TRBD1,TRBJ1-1,CASSPGTGGMNTEAFF,TGTGCCAGCAGCCCAGGGACAGGGGGCATGAACACTGAAGCTTTCTTT
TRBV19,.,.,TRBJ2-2,CASNIGPQQGHTGELFF,TGTGCCAGTAACATCGGACCGCAGCAGGGTCACACCGGGGAGCTGTTTTTT
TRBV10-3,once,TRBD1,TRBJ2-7,CATRQGSEEQYF,TGTGCCACACGACAGGGATCGGAAGAGCAGTACTTC
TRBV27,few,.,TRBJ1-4,CASSQTTSIEKLFF,TGTGCCAGCAGTCAAACCACCTCTATTGAAAAACTGTTTTTT
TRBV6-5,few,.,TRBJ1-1,CASIEASMKAFF,TGTGCCAGCATCGAGGCTTCAATGAAGGCTTTCTTT
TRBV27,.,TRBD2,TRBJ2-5,CASSLTSGGYQETQYF,TGTGCCAGCAGTTTGACTAGCGGAGGGTACCAAGAGACCCAGTACTTC
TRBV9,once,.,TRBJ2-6,CASSGYDSLSGANVLTF,TGTGCCAGCAGCGGATACGATTCCCTATCTGGGGCCAACGTCCTGACTTTC
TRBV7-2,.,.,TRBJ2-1,CASSSPGLAIHEQFF,TGTGCCAGCAGCTCGCCGGGACTCGCGATCCATGAGCAGTTCTTC
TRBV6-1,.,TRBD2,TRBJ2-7,CASRTSGGAGEQYF,TGTGCCAGCAGGACTAGCGGGGGGGCTGGGGAGCAGTACTTC
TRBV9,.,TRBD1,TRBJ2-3,CASSAEGGPSTDTQYF,TGTGCCAGCAGCGCAGAAGGGGGCCCAAGCACAGATACGCAGTATTTT
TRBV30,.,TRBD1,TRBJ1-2,CAWKYQGAGDGYTF,TGTGCCTGGAAATACCAGGGGGCGGGAGATGGCTACACCTTC
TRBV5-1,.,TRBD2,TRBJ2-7,CASSFGLAGEVSYEQYF,TGCGCCAGCAGCTTCGGACTAGCGGGAGAGGTGAGCTACGAGCAGTACTTC
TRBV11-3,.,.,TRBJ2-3,CASSFRGGAEDTQYF,TGTGCCAGCAGCTTCCGAGGAGGGGCGGAGGATACGCAGTATTTT
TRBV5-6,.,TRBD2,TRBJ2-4,CASSRAPMIAGGAKNIQYF,TGTGCCAGCAGCAGGGCCCCTATGATTGCGGGGGGAGCCAAAAACATTCAGTACTTC
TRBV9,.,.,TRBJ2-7,CASSPQGMGYEQYF,TGTGCCAGCAGCCCCCAGGGGATGGGTTACGAGCAGTACTTC
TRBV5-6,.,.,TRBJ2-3,CASSLAGWNPDTQYF,TGTGCCAGCAGCTTGGCAGGGTGGAATCCAGATACGCAGTATTTT
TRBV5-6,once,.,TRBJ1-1,CASSLQRRGLMNTEAFF,TGTGCCAGCAGCTTGCAGCGACGGGGACTCATGAACACTGAAGCTTTCTTT
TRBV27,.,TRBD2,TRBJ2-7,CASSLMAGGSYEQYF,TGTGCCAGCAGTTTAATGGCGGGGGGTTCCTACGAGCAGTACTTC
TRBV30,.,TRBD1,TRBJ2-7,CAWSSGTASYEQYF,TGTGCCTGGAGTTCCGGGACAGCCTCCTACGAGCAGTACTTC
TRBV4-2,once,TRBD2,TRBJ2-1,CASSQDYQAGSEFF,TGTGCCAGCAGCCAAGATTATCAAGCGGGATCAGAGTTCTTC
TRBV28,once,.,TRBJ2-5,CASSPRTFHNQETQYF,TGTGCCAGCAGTCCGAGGACTTTTCATAATCAAGAGACCCAGTACTTC
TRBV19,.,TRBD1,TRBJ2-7,CASSKLPGQGYEQYF,TGTGCCAGTAGTAAGCTCCCGGGACAGGGCTACGAGCAGTACTTC
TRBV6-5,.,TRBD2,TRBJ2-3,CASRLAASTDTQYF,TGTGCCAGCAGACTAGCGGCTTCCACAGATACGCAGTATTTT
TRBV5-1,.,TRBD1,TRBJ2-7,CASSPDRGVFHEQYF,TGCGCCAGCAGCCCAGACAGGGGGGTCTTCCACGAGCAGTACTTC
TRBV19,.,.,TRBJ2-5,CASGQLQETQYF,TGTGCCAGCGGACAGTTACAAGAGACCCAGTACTTC
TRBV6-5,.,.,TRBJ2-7,CASSYSSVYEQYF,TGTGCCAGCAGTTATTCGAGTGTCTACGAGCAGTACTTC
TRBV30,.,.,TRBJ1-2,CAWSVQLSHGYPF,TGTGCCTGGAGTGTACAACTATCTCATGGCTACCCCTTC
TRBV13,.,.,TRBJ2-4,CASSSPSLAGKNIQYF,TGTGCCAGCAGCTCGCCAAGTTTGGCGGGTAAAAACATTCAGTACTTC
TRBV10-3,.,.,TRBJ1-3,CAISPEGDTIYF,TGTGCCATCAGTCCCGAAGGGGACACCATATATTTT
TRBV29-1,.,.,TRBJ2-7,CSVIGQSRLEQYF,TGCAGCGTCATCGGACAGTCCCGTTTGGAGCAGTACTTC
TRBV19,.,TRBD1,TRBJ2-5,CASNQGVTQQETQYF,TGTGCCAGCAATCAGGGGGTGACGCAACAAGAGACCCAGTACTTC
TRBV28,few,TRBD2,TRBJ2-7,CASSGGGRPDYEQYF,TGTGCCAGCAGTGGGGGGGGGAGGCCCGACTACGAGCAGTACTTC
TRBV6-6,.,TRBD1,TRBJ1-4,CASSFPGQLNEKLFF,TGTGCCAGCAGTTTCCCGGGACAGCTTAATGAAAAACTGTTTTTT
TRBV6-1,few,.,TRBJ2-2,CASSEADTGELFF,TGTGCCAGCAGTGAGGCAGACACCGGGGAGCTGTTTTTT
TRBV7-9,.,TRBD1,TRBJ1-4,CASSLIIGTGSEKLFF,TGTGCCAGCAGCTTAATTATCGGGACAGGGAGTGAAAAACTGTTTTTT
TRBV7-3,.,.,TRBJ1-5,CASRLDRNNQPQHF,TGTGCCAGCAGGTTGGACAGAAACAATCAGCCCCAGCATTTT
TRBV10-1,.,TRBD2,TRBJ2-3,CASIPPALLAGGSDTQYF,TGCGCCAGCATCCCCCCGGCCCTACTAGCGGGGGGCTCAGATACGCAGTATTTT